The 27 T cell receptor beta chains presented below share a single source sample, sequenced in a study of prognosis after radiotherapy for stage I lung cancer. TCR beta CDR3 amplification from genomic DNA was performed by two-round multiplex PCR. First-round PCR, the initial amplification, used primers specific to each TRBV and TRBJ gene. Using its own MiXCR run on the multiplex PCR reads, TCRdb lists one record per CDR3 protein. There are 15,000 to 20,000 distinct CDR3 sequences in the sample; around 29% occur only once, and roughly 23% lies in the top ten. Sequenced here: PBMCs, sampled before or after stereotactic body radiation therapy (not recorded which). The receptors were gathered from a donor of 50 years or more with non-small cell lung cancer.

This clonotype was seen ten or more times. For the CDR3, the DNA is TGTGCCAGCAGTTACCGGATCTCCGTCGACAGGCCGGGCTCCTACGAGCAGTACTTC. This encodes CASSYRISVDRPGSYEQYF. The genes are TRBV6-1 and TRBJ2-7; D possibly corresponds to TRBD1 (6 bases). The germline V gene encodes CDR1 MNHNS and CDR2 SASEGT. V was shortened by 5 bases and J by 0 bases, with 26 bases between the two germline ends. The CDR3 has 19 residues.

In its sample, this clonotype was seen many times. V and J are TRBV7-2 and TRBJ2-5; D is undetermined. V dropped 5 bases and J dropped 5 bases, with 12 bases sitting between them. The CDR3 sequence is 13 residues long. The germline V gene encodes CDR1 SGHTA and CDR2 FQGNSA. CDR3 in DNA: TGTGCCAGCAGCCGGACGATGGCGGAGACCCAGTACTTC. Translating gives CASSRTMAETQYF.

This clonotype was observed many times. This chain connects TRBV2 to TRBJ2-4, with D perhaps TRBD1 (5 bases). The CDR3 is 15 residues long. V was cut by 0 bases and J by 6 bases, with 12 bases left in between. The germline V gene encodes CDR1 SNHLY and CDR2 FYNNEI. Here the CDR3 DNA reads TGTGCCAGCAGTGAAGCCGCGGACACTCTAAACATTCAGTACTTC. Translating gives CASSEAADTLNIQYF.

This clonotype was recorded at least ten times. The chain links TRBV29-1 to TRBJ1-3; D not certain. Germline CDR1 is SQVTM and CDR2 is ANQGSEA. The CDR3 is 15 amino acids. Trimming removed 2 bases at V and 0 bases at J, with 11 bases between. The DNA of the CDR3 is TGCAGCGTTGAACGGAGAGGGATCTCTGGAAACACCATATATTTT. Translating gives CSVERRGISGNTIYF. Using reference TRBV29-1 and TRBJ1-3 for the parts outside the CDR3, the full variable domain is SAVISQKPSRDICQRGTSLTIQCQVDSQVTMMFWYRQQPGQSLTLIATANQGSEATYESGFVIDKFPISRPNLTFSTLTVSNMSPEDSSIYLCSVERRGISGNTIYFGEGSWLTVV.

In the case of this clonotype: One end of the junction is discordant with germline, which a read error may explain. The V and J genes are TRBV11-2 and TRBJ1-1; tentative D call: TRBD1 (5 bases). The CDR3 totals 14 residues. Germline V gene data show CDR1 as SGHAT and CDR2 as FQNNGV. The chain's CDR3 is CASSTGLGNTKAFF. CDR3 nucleotides: TGTGCCAGCAGCACGGGACTGGGAAACACTAAAGCTTTCTTT.

On this clonotype: A read error is the likely source, as a far larger clone sits one nucleotide away. Without the conserved terminal phenylalanine or tryptophan, this CDR3 likely stems from a read error. The V and J genes are TRBV20-1 and TRBJ2-7, with 7 bases that match TRBD2. This CDR3 comprises 13 residues. The germline gives CDR1 DFQATT, CDR2 SNEGSKA (reference sequence). The V segment lost 0 bases and the J segment 10 bases; nucleotides outside the gene matches: 9. For the CDR3, the DNA is TGCAGTGCTAGAGAAACAGCGGGATATTCCCAGTACTCC. This gives the protein CSARETAGYSQYS.

In regard to this clonotype: Relative to the germline gene, one junction end is altered; a read error may explain this. The V and J genes are TRBV5-6 and TRBJ2-3, with D unclear. CDR1 is SGHDT, CDR2 YYEEEE, per germline. The CDR3 covers 13 residues. Here the CDR3 DNA reads TGTGCCAGCATCTTGGGTAGGTCAGATACGCAGTATTTT. It translates to CASILGRSDTQYF.

This clonotype is medium-sized. A read error may produce the germline difference seen at one junction end. J is TRBJ2-3 and V is TRBV5-1; TRBD2 is a possible D gene (6 bases). This CDR3 has 15 residues. Germline V gene lookup returns CDR1 SGHRS and CDR2 YFSETQ. CDR3 residues: CASSFFRGSTDTQYF. The CDR3 DNA is TGTGCCAGCAGCTTCTTTCGGGGGAGCACAGATACGCAGTATTTT.

Points on this clonotype: Since a much larger clone is just one base distant, this may be a read error. V and J are TRBV5-4 and TRBJ1-1; 8 bases map to TRBD1. This CDR3 region has 15 residues. In germline, CDR1 is SGHNT, CDR2 YYREEE (reference sequence). The chain's CDR3 is CASSGRTGLDTEDFF. CDR3 nucleotides: TGTGCCAGCAGCGGAAGGACAGGGTTGGACACTGAAGATTTCTTT.

With respect to this clonotype: A far larger clone is a single base away, which makes a read error likely. The V and J genes are TRBV7-9 and TRBJ2-5, with D perhaps matching TRBD1 (6 bases). Germline V gene data show CDR1 as SEHNR and CDR2 as FQNEAQ (reference sequence). The CDR3 has 15 amino acids. The CDR3 sequence is CASSKRFGQQETKYF. Written as DNA, the CDR3 is TGTGCCAGCAGCAAGCGCTTTGGACAGCAAGAGACCAAGTACTTC.

The chain has TRBV5-6 and TRBJ2-1, with D maybe TRBD1 (6 bases). The CDR3 loop spans 14 amino acids. Germline V lookup: CDR1 SGHDT, CDR2 YYEEEE. The V end was cut by 2 bases, the J end by 4 bases, with 10 bases between. Here the CDR3 DNA reads TGTGCCAGCAGCTTAGAGGACAGTTACAATGAGCAGTTCTTC. Residues: CASSLEDSYNEQFF. The whole variable domain, filled in from reference TRBV5-6 and TRBJ2-1, reads DAGVTQSPTHLIKTRGQQVTLRCSPKSGHDTVSWYQQALGQGPQFIFQYYEEEERQRGNFPDRFSGHQFPNYSSELNVNALLLGDSALYLCASSLEDSYNEQFFGPGTRLTVL.

This clonotype was picked up many times. The chain combines TRBV6-2 or TRBV6-3 with TRBJ1-1; TRBD1 is a possible D gene (5 bases). The CDR3 consists of 13 residues. Germline CDR1 and CDR2: MNHEY and SVGEGT. The V end lost 4 bases, the J end lost 3 bases, and 9 bases lay between the germline ends. CDR3 sequence: CASSLGVYTEAFF. The CDR3, as DNA: TGTGCCAGCAGTTTAGGGGTATACACTGAAGCTTTCTTT.

Many counts were recorded for this clonotype. V usage is TRBV29-1 and J usage is TRBJ1-2; 7 bases line up with TRBD1. J gave up 5 bases and V 2 bases, and 8 bases lay outside the gene matches. The CDR3 has 14 residues. Germline V gene sequence: CDR1 SQVTM, CDR2 ANQGSEA. CDR3 residues: CSVEKQGSLYGYTF. DNA of the CDR3: TGCAGCGTTGAAAAACAGGGGTCCCTATATGGCTACACCTTC.

The DNA for the CDR3 is TGTGCCAGCAGCGCGATAGTAGGGAGGGGGCGCGATGAGCAGTTCTTC. Residues: CASSAIVGRGRDEQFF. The genes are TRBV7-2 and TRBJ2-1; D might be TRBD1 or TRBD2, each matching 7 bases. The germline gives CDR1 SGHTA, CDR2 FQGNSA. Trimming took off 5 bases at V and 8 bases at J, with 22 bases between the two ends. CDR3 size: 16 residues. The whole variable domain, remainder taken from reference TRBV7-2 and TRBJ2-1, is GAGVSQSPSNKVTEKGKDVELRCDPISGHTALYWYRQSLGQGLEFLIYFQGNSAPDKSGLPSDRFSAERTGGSVSTLTIQRTQQEDSAVYLCASSAIVGRGRDEQFFGPGTRLTVL.

At least ten counts were recorded for this clonotype. The chain uses TRBV20-1 and TRBJ2-5, with D possibly being TRBD2 (5 bases). Germline values: CDR1 DFQATT, CDR2 SNEGSKA (reference sequence). Trimming removed 4 bases from V and 2 bases from J, with 14 bases in between. The CDR3 totals 14 residues. In nucleotides, the CDR3 is TGCAGTGCTATTGAGGGAGAGTTACAAGAGACCCAGTACTTC. Translated, it gives CSAIEGELQETQYF.

In this sample, this clonotype turned up many times. The rearrangement links TRBV19 to TRBJ2-1, with TRBD2 matching 9 bases. The CDR3 consists of 14 residues. V shed 10 bases, J shed 1 base, and the junction held 5 bases outside the gene matches. Germline CDR1 LNHDA, CDR2 SQIVND (reference sequence). CDR3 nucleotide sequence: TGTGCCACTGGACTAGCGTCGTCCTACAATGAGCAGTTCTTC. Translated, it gives CATGLASSYNEQFF.

This clonotype was seen many times. CDR3 DNA: TGTGCCAGCAGCCCAGGACTAGCGGGAAGCACCGGGGAGCTGTTTTTT. It yields the protein CASSPGLAGSTGELFF. The chain combines TRBV11-3 with TRBJ2-2; TRBD2 aligns across 12 bases. J lost 4 bases, V lost 5 bases, and 5 bases had no gene match. Germline V lookup: CDR1 SGHNT, CDR2 YENEEA. The length of the CDR3 is 16 residues.

J is TRBJ2-7 and V is TRBV28, with TRBD2 matching 11 bases. CDR3 length: 15 residues. V lost 9 bases and J lost 4; bases outside the gene matches: 11. Germline V gene lookup returns CDR1 MDHEN and CDR2 SYDVKM. This chain's CDR3 is CASRTPGLADYEQYF. The DNA for the CDR3 is TGTGCCAGTAGAACACCGGGACTAGCGGATTACGAGCAGTACTTC.

To note about this clonotype: The germline gene is not matched at one end of the junction; a read error may be the cause. This sequence joins TRBV7-6 and TRBJ2-2; TRBD1 is a possible D gene (5 bases). The germline V gene has CDR1 SGHVS and CDR2 FNYEAQ. This CDR3 is 14 amino acids long. The CDR3 spells CVSSVTATTGELFF. The CDR3 bases are TGTGTCAGCAGCGTGACAGCGACAACCGGGGAGCTGTTTTTT.

This clonotype appeared many times. This rearrangement joins TRBV18 to TRBJ1-3; TRBD1 might be the D (6 bases). Looked up from germline, CDR1 is KGHSH and CDR2 is LQKENI. This CDR3 region has 15 residues. Trimming stripped 0 bases from V and 2 bases from J, with 8 bases between. CDR3 bases: TGTGCCAGCTCACCACCGGGGGCAACTGGAAACACCATATATTTT. This translates into CASSPPGATGNTIYF. The full variable domain, completed using reference TRBV18 and TRBJ1-3, is NAGVMQNPRHLVRRRGQEARLRCSPMKGHSHVYWYRQLPEEGLKFMVYLQKENIIDESGMPKERFSAEFPKEGPSILRIQQVVRGDSAAYFCASSPPGATGNTIYFGEGSWLTVV.

This clonotype came up many times. V and J are TRBV9 and TRBJ2-2; D gene ambiguous. This CDR3 is built from 15 residues. Germline CDR1 and CDR2: SGDLS and YYNGEE. V lost 0 bases, J lost 4 bases, and 10 bases lay in between. Here the CDR3 DNA reads TGTGCCAGCAGCGTAGGAGTCCTAGGCACCGGGGAGCTGTTTTTT. Protein sequence: CASSVGVLGTGELFF.

With respect to this clonotype: A read error is likely here: a far larger clone is one base away. This rearrangement joins TRBV6-9 to TRBJ2-3; possibly TRBD2 for D (6 bases). Between the trimmed V and J ends, which lost 7 bases and 3 bases, there was a span of 29 bases. CDR1 is MNHGY and CDR2 is SVAAGI in the germline V gene. CDR3 length equals 19 residues. DNA of the CDR3: TGTGCCAGCACTGCCTCGACGGAGTCAGCGGGCGTGATAACAGATACGCAGTATTTT. This sequence encodes CASTASTESAGVITDTQYF.

Comments on this clonotype: It differs at one base from a far larger clone, so likely a read error. The genes are TRBV6-9 and TRBJ2-1; maybe TRBD2 (6 bases). Germline V lookup: CDR1 MNHGY, CDR2 SVAAGI. V lost 4 bases to trimming and J lost 1 base, with 17 bases between them. CDR3 length: 17 amino acids. CDR3 protein: CASSLGTVYRSYNEQFF. In DNA form, the CDR3 reads TGTGCCAGCAGTTTAGGGACTGTCTACAGATCCTACAATGAGCAGTTCTTC.

This clonotype was observed at least ten times. This CDR3 reads CASSYNGPSYEQYF. The CDR3 nucleotides read TGTGCCAGCAGTTATAACGGCCCTTCCTACGAGCAGTACTTC. The V call is TRBV6-2 or TRBV6-3, the J call TRBJ2-7; D gene unclear. The V end was cut by 3 bases, the J end by 1 base, with 10 bases between. CDR3 length: 14 residues. Germline CDR1 MNHEY, CDR2 SVGEGT.

This clonotype was found many times. The chain has TRBV30 and TRBJ1-1; D unclear. CDR3 length equals 14 residues. CDR1 GTSNPN and CDR2 SVGIG come from the germline V gene (reference sequence). V lost 0 bases and J 0 bases, leaving 8 bases between the germline ends. CDR3 sequence: CAWSVRAVNTEAFF. In nucleotides, the CDR3 is TGTGCCTGGAGTGTACGGGCGGTGAACACTGAAGCTTTCTTT.

On this clonotype: With a far larger clone one base away, a read error is the likely cause. The chain has TRBV6-9 and TRBJ1-1; weak D call: TRBD1 (5 bases). The CDR3 extends over 15 amino acids. Germline CDR1 MNHGY, CDR2 SVAAGI. In nucleotides, the CDR3 is TGTGACAGCAGGGAGAAGGGGCGATTGAACACTGAAGCTTTCTTT. Its protein is CDSREKGRLNTEAFF.

Concerning this clonotype itself: Relative to the germline gene, one junction end is altered; a read error may explain this. This sequence joins TRBV20-1 and TRBJ2-2; no clear D. The CDR3 sequence is 13 residues long. Germline V gene lookup returns CDR1 DFQATT and CDR2 SNEGSKA (reference sequence). Here the CDR3 reads CSASPGVTGELFF. CDR3 bases: TGCAGTGCCTCCCCCGGCGTAACCGGTGAGCTGTTTTTT.